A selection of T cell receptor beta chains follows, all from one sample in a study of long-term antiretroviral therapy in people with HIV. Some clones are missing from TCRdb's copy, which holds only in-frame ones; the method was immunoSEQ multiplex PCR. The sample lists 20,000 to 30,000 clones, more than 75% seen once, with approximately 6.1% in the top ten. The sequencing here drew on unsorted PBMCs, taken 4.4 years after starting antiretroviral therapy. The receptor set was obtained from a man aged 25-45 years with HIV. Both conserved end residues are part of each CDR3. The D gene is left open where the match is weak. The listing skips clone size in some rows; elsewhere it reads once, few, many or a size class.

TGTGCCAGCAGCTCGACATACGAGCAGTACTTC | CASSSTYEQYF | . | TRBJ2-7 | TRBV11-2 | .
TGTGCCAGCAGCCATATCCGCTACGAGCAGTACTTC | CASSHIRYEQYF | . | TRBJ2-7 | TRBV7-9 | .
TGTGCCAGCTCACCTAGGGGGCCGGATGGCTACACCTTC | CASSPRGPDGYTF | TRBD1 | TRBJ1-2 | TRBV18 | .
TGTGCCAGCAGTGAAGAGGGAGGTCTACACGAGCAGTACTTC | CASSEEGGLHEQYF | . | TRBJ2-7 | TRBV2 | .
TGTGCCATCACGGCAACCTCTGGAAACACCATATATTTT | CAITATSGNTIYF | . | TRBJ1-3 | TRBV10-3 | .
TGTGCCAGCAGTGACAACACTGAAGCTTTCTTT | CASSDNTEAFF | . | TRBJ1-1 | TRBV25-1 | .
TGTGCCAGTAGTTTCGGACAGGTGAGGAATCAGCCCCAGCATTTT | CASSFGQVRNQPQHF | TRBD1 | TRBJ1-5 | TRBV19 | few
TGTGCCAGCAGCTTGCGAGGGGACACTGAAGCTTTCTTT | CASSLRGDTEAFF | . | TRBJ1-1 | TRBV5-6 | .
TGTGCCAGCAGCTTCCAGGTCCAGTACAATGAGCAGTTCTTC | CASSFQVQYNEQFF | . | TRBJ2-1 | TRBV7-2 | .
TGTGCCAGCAGTCCGTCAGGCAGCACTGAAGCTTTCTTT | CASSPSGSTEAFF | . | TRBJ1-1 | TRBV6-5 | .
TGTGCCAGCAGTTACGACACGGGACGTAACAATGAGCAGTTCTTC | CASSYDTGRNNEQFF | . | TRBJ2-1 | TRBV6-5 | .
TGTGCCAGCAGCAAAACCGGGGCCCCGAACACTGAAGCTTTCTTT | CASSKTGAPNTEAFF | . | TRBJ1-1 | TRBV7-6 | .
TGTGCCAGCAGCTCCTCTGGGGGGATGCTCTCCTACGAGCAGTACTTC | CASSSSGGMLSYEQYF | . | TRBJ2-7 | TRBV7-9 | .
TGTGCCAGCTCACCACCCACAGATACGCAGTATTTT | CASSPPTDTQYF | . | TRBJ2-3 | TRBV18 | .
TGTGCCAGCAGCCGGACGGACTCCTACGAGCAGTACTTC | CASSRTDSYEQYF | . | TRBJ2-7 | TRBV11-3 | .
TGTGCCAGCAGTGCACAGGGGGACAGCAATCAGCCCCAGCATTTT | CASSAQGDSNQPQHF | TRBD1 | TRBJ1-5 | TRBV6-1 | .
TGTGCCAGCTTACCCGGGACCGGCGAGCAGTACTTC | CASLPGTGEQYF | . | TRBJ2-7 | TRBV5-5 | .
TGTGCCAGCAGTTTGGGGGGGTCATACAATGAGCAGTTCTTC | CASSLGGSYNEQFF | TRBD2 | TRBJ2-1 | TRBV27 | .
TGTGCCAGTAGTATACGGGGGGGCGAGCAGTACTTC | CASSIRGGEQYF | TRBD2 | TRBJ2-7 | TRBV19 | few
TGTGCCAGTAGTCCTTCGACAGACTACTCTGGAAACACCATATATTTT | CASSPSTDYSGNTIYF | . | TRBJ1-3 | TRBV19 | .
TGCAGCGTTGGGGGGGGACAGTATGGCTACACCTTC | CSVGGGQYGYTF | TRBD1 | TRBJ1-2 | TRBV29-1 | .
TGTGCCAGCAGCCAACTAATGAGCAGGGGGCGCGAGACTGAAGCTTTCTTT | CASSQLMSRGRETEAFF | TRBD1 | TRBJ1-1 | TRBV14 | .